The 16 T cell receptor beta chains below were found in one sample sequenced in a study of chemoradiotherapy in HPV16-positive cancers. The repertoire was sequenced with immunoSEQ multiplex PCR; TCRdb's copy has only in-frame clones and lacks some. In the table there are some 21,000 clones, 80% to 90% of which are singletons. The sample here was blood, taken from a patient who underwent chemoradiotherapy. The receptor set was obtained from a human donor with HPV-associated anogenital cancer.

This sequence joins TRBV9 and TRBJ2-1; D perhaps matches TRBD2 (6 bases). The V end lost 5 bases, the J end lost 6 bases, and 18 bases lay between the germline ends. Germline assignment: CDR1 SGDLS and CDR2 YYNGEE. CDR3 length: 15 residues. Here the CDR3 DNA reads TGTGCCAGCAGACCGGATGAGCGGGCCTCCAATGAGCAGTTCTTC. Amino acid sequence: CASRPDERASNEQFF.

This sequence joins TRBV2 and TRBJ1-5; TRBD1 agrees at 7 bases. The CDR3 loop spans 15 amino acids. V shed 6 bases and J 1 base; nucleotides not matched to a gene: 6. Germline CDR1 and CDR2: SNHLY and FYNNEI. Written as DNA, the CDR3 is TGTGCCAGCAGCCACCGGGACAGCAGCAATCAGCCCCAGCATTTT. This codes for CASSHRDSSNQPQHF.

The V call is TRBV7-9, the J call TRBJ2-7; 8 positions match TRBD1. This CDR3 spans 15 amino acids. J was trimmed by 6 bases and V by 4 bases; bases with no gene match: 11. Germline V gene lookup returns CDR1 SEHNR and CDR2 FQNEAQ (reference sequence). The CDR3 is CASSSRAPGGGEQYF. CDR3 DNA: TGTGCCAGCAGCTCTAGGGCGCCAGGGGGCGGCGAGCAGTACTTC.

The chain combines TRBV7-9 with TRBJ1-1; D is perhaps TRBD1 (6 bases). The CDR3 extends over 14 amino acids. Trimming left V 5 bases short and J 1 base short, with 11 bases between. Germline values: CDR1 SEHNR, CDR2 FQNEAQ (reference sequence). Written as DNA, the CDR3 is TGTGCCAGCAGCGCCTACAGGGAGAACACTGAAGCTTTCTTT. Protein: CASSAYRENTEAFF.

V is TRBV6-6 and J is TRBJ1-5; D not certain. V shed 6 bases and J shed 0 bases, with 6 bases lying between them. Germline assignment: CDR1 MNHNY and CDR2 SVGAGI (reference sequence). This CDR3 comprises 13 residues. The CDR3 sequence is CASRQLSNQPQHF. The CDR3 DNA sequence: TGTGCCAGCAGACAACTTAGCAATCAGCCCCAGCATTTT.

The J gene is TRBJ2-7, the V gene TRBV2; 7 nucleotides line up with TRBD2. Germline CDR1 and CDR2: SNHLY and FYNNEI. This CDR3 spans 16 amino acids. V gave up 3 bases and J gave up 2 bases; unmatched junction bases: 10. Written as DNA, the CDR3 is TGTGCCAGCAGTGATTCTGGCGGGGGTAGGCCCTACGAGCAGTACTTC. As protein: CASSDSGGGRPYEQYF.

The genes are TRBV7-3 and TRBJ2-6; D not resolved. The germline V gene has CDR1 SGHTA and CDR2 FQGTGA. This CDR3 is built from 14 residues. The ends were cut back, 5 bases at V and 0 bases at J, with 5 bases in the middle. CDR3 DNA sequence: TGTGCCAGCAGCCTCAGCTCTGGGGCCAACGTCCTGACTTTC. Its translation: CASSLSSGANVLTF. Full variable domain (rest looked up from reference TRBV7-3 and TRBJ2-6): GAGVSQTPSNKVTEKGKYVELRCDPISGHTALYWYRQSLGQGPEFLIYFQGTGAADDSGLPNDRFFAVRPEGSVSTLKIQRTERGDSAVYLCASSLSSGANVLTFGAGSRLTVL.

V usage is TRBV19 and J usage is TRBJ1-1, with 12 bases matching TRBD1. V trimming: 5 bases; J trimming: 7 bases; junction bases outside the gene matches: 8. The length of the CDR3 is 15 residues. Germline assignment: CDR1 LNHDA and CDR2 SQIVND (reference sequence). The CDR3 loop reads CASSARDRGLVEAFF. CDR3 bases: TGTGCCAGTAGTGCCCGGGACAGGGGGCTCGTTGAAGCTTTCTTT.

V usage is TRBV7-9 and J usage is TRBJ1-4, with 7 bases fitting TRBD1. Trimming took 4 bases from V and 8 from J; bases not matched to a gene: 7. Looked up from germline, CDR1 is SEHNR and CDR2 is FQNEAQ (reference sequence). This CDR3 has 14 amino acids. CDR3 amino acids: CASSSDRVYEKLFF. DNA for the CDR3: TGTGCCAGCAGCTCTGACAGGGTTTACGAAAAACTGTTTTTT.

The chain is built from TRBV7-9 and TRBJ2-1, with a weak D call TRBD1 (5 bases). Trimming shortened V by 5 bases and J by 2 bases, and 16 bases separated the two germline ends. The CDR3 has 16 residues. Per germline, CDR1 SEHNR and CDR2 FQNEAQ (reference sequence). The DNA for the CDR3 is TGTGCCAGCAGCGCCCCAGCCCTGGACACCTACAATGAGCAGTTCTTC. Protein sequence: CASSAPALDTYNEQFF.

The chain carries TRBV9 and TRBJ1-6; D may be TRBD1 (6 bases). Trimming cost V 2 bases and J 7 bases, with 13 bases left between them. The CDR3 is 15 residues long. Germline loops: CDR1 SGDLS, CDR2 YYNGEE. In nucleotides, the CDR3 is TGTGCCAGCAGCGTTACAGGGACCGAGAATTCACCCCTCCACTTT. As protein: CASSVTGTENSPLHF.

This chain joins TRBV18 and TRBJ2-5, with 11 bases matching TRBD2. This CDR3 is built from 16 residues. The junction had 6 bases not matched to a gene; V was cut back by 3 bases and J by 3 bases. Germline CDR1 KGHSH, CDR2 LQKENI. CDR3 nucleotide sequence: TGTGCCAGCTCACCGAAAGGACTAGCGGGTGAAGAGACCCAGTACTTC. It encodes CASSPKGLAGEETQYF.

The chain carries TRBV18 and TRBJ1-1; D gene uncertain. CDR1 and CDR2 (germline): KGHSH, LQKENI. The V end was cut by 4 bases, the J end by 0 bases, with 15 bases between. The CDR3 contains 16 residues. In DNA, the CDR3 is TGTGCCAGCTCACAGGGCAACCGTGGGGTGAACACTGAAGCTTTCTTT. As protein: CASSQGNRGVNTEAFF.

The V gene is TRBV10-3, the J gene TRBJ1-1; D is possibly TRBD1 (5 bases). The V end lost 6 bases, the J end lost 6 bases, and 11 bases lay between the germline ends. The CDR3 is made up of 12 amino acids. Looked up from germline, CDR1 is ENHRY and CDR2 is SYGVKD. CDR3 nucleotide sequence: TGTGCCATCAGGGCAACAGGTTCTGAAGCTTTCTTT. It codes for CAIRATGSEAFF.

The V and J genes are TRBV28 and TRBJ1-5; 7 bases are a match to TRBD1. V shed 7 bases and J 2 bases; nucleotides not matched to a gene: 11. CDR1 and CDR2 from the germline V gene are MDHEN and SYDVKM. This CDR3 is built from 16 residues. The CDR3 DNA reads TGTGCCAGCACCTCAGAATTAACAGGGGGCAATCAGCCCCAGCATTTT. Translation: CASTSELTGGNQPQHF.

This clone occurred once. J is TRBJ1-3 and V is TRBV11-3; 7 bases fit TRBD1. The V segment lost 4 bases and the J segment 0 bases; nucleotides outside the gene matches: 3. CDR3 length: 15 amino acids. Germline loops: CDR1 SGHNT, CDR2 YENEEA. CDR3 amino acids: CASSYRGASGNTIYF. CDR3 in DNA: TGTGCCAGCAGCTACAGGGGCGCCTCTGGAAACACCATATATTTT.